Below, 30 T cell receptor beta chains from the same sample are listed, as sequenced in a study of blood T cell repertoires in COVID-19 (TCRdb year 2020). Library creation used the immunoSEQ multiplex PCR assay. Not all clones reach the TCRdb copy of this immuneACCESS table, which keeps in-frame sequences only. Checked studies attribute under half of the gap to unresolved V genes and leave the rest unexplained. For this sample the table gives just over 95,000 clones, of which 75% to 85% were detected only once. Around 4% of the sample rests with the top ten. The source material was peripheral blood. Receptors were obtained from a man in his 60s with acute or convalescent COVID-19.

The chain uses TRBV28 and TRBJ2-3, with 7 bases lining up with TRBD2. V lost 6 bases to trimming and J lost 3 bases; unmatched junction nucleotides: 12. This CDR3 has 16 amino acids. CDR1 and CDR2 from the germline V gene are MDHEN and SYDVKM. CDR3 amino acids: CASSPSTSVGTDTQYF. In DNA, the CDR3 is TGTGCCAGCAGCCCCTCTACTAGCGTGGGGACAGATACGCAGTATTTT.

The rearrangement links TRBV19 to TRBJ2-1, with D unclear. The length of the CDR3 is 12 residues. Per the germline V gene, CDR1 is LNHDA and CDR2 is SQIVND (reference sequence). V was shortened by 9 bases and J by 2 bases, with 8 bases between the two germline ends. The CDR3 DNA reads TGTGCCAGCGCGAGCCCCTACAATGAGCAGTTCTTC. Translation: CASASPYNEQFF.

The V gene is TRBV11-2, the J gene TRBJ2-5; D remains unclear. CDR1 is SGHAT, CDR2 FQNNGV, per germline. V was clipped by 2 bases and J by 2 bases, with 6 bases between them. The CDR3 runs to 13 residues. In DNA, the CDR3 is TGTGCCAGCAGCTTATCCAGACAAGAGACCCAGTACTTC. Its translation: CASSLSRQETQYF.

The chain uses TRBV19 and TRBJ1-2; D not resolved. V was pared by 7 bases and J by 7 bases, with 13 bases between. CDR3 length equals 12 residues. The germline V gene encodes CDR1 LNHDA and CDR2 SQIVND (reference sequence). The chain's CDR3 is CASTSGTFGYTF. CDR3 nucleotide sequence: TGTGCCAGTACCTCAGGAACGTTTGGCTACACCTTC.

The chain recombines TRBV5-1 with TRBJ2-1; 9 bases map to TRBD1. The CDR3 is 15 amino acids. CDR1 and CDR2 (germline): SGHRS, YFSETQ. The V and J ends lost 4 bases and 6 bases, in that order; junction bases with no gene match: 8. The CDR3 DNA reads as TGCGCCAGCAGCCCGGGACAGGGCCCCTCCAATGAGCAGTTCTTC. This gives the protein CASSPGQGPSNEQFF.

The chain couples TRBV4-3 to TRBJ1-1; D ambiguous. Trimming stripped 1 base from V and 8 bases from J, with 8 bases between. This CDR3 is 12 amino acids long. In germline, CDR1 is LGHNA, CDR2 YSLEER. The CDR3 loop reads CASSQVGVEAFF. CDR3 DNA sequence: TGCGCCAGCAGCCAAGTGGGAGTAGAAGCTTTCTTT.

J is TRBJ2-3 and V is TRBV7-9; no clear D gene. Between the trimmed V and J ends, which lost 4 bases and 0 bases, there was a span of 11 bases. Germline V gives CDR1 SEHNR, CDR2 FQNEAQ (reference sequence). The CDR3 has 15 amino acids. CDR3 amino acids: CASSSRLHSTDTQYF. The CDR3 bases are TGTGCCAGCAGCTCACGACTCCACAGCACAGATACGCAGTATTTT.

The rearrangement links TRBV20-1 to TRBJ1-1; D is unresolved. The V gene's germline CDR1 is DFQATT and CDR2 SNEGSKA (reference sequence). Trimming cost V 6 bases and J 4 bases, with 9 bases left between them. The CDR3 extends over 11 amino acids. This chain's CDR3 is CSARYVTEAFF. In DNA form, the CDR3 reads TGCAGTGCCCGGTATGTCACTGAAGCTTTCTTT.

The chain links TRBV10-3 to TRBJ2-7, with 7 positions matching TRBD1. Trimming at V came to 3 bases and at J to 4 bases, leaving 3 bases not matched to a gene. From germline, CDR1 is ENHRY and CDR2 SYGVKD. The CDR3 is 13 amino acids. The CDR3 coding sequence is TGTGCCATCAGTGACACAGGGGCTTACGAGCAGTACTTC. This gives the protein CAISDTGAYEQYF.

As DNA, the CDR3 is TGTGCCAGTAGTATGGTTTTGGGACAGAAGAACGAGCAGTACTTC. Translating gives CASSMVLGQKNEQYF. The chain links TRBV19 to TRBJ2-7; 7 nucleotides agree with TRBD1. The J segment lost 5 bases and the V segment lost 3 bases, leaving 10 bases of the junction unmatched. The CDR3 totals 15 residues. Germline V gene data show CDR1 as LNHDA and CDR2 as SQIVND (reference sequence).

This clone was counted a few times. The sample carries other DNA sequences with the same CDR3. The gene calls are TRBV9 and TRBJ2-1; 13 bases line up with TRBD2. Germline V CDR1 and CDR2: SGDLS, YYNGEE. The CDR3 consists of 14 residues. With V trimmed by 2 bases and J by 8 bases, 1 base remained unmatched. The CDR3 reads CASSVGLAGDEQFF. CDR3 DNA sequence: TGTGCCAGCAGCGTCGGACTAGCGGGGGATGAGCAGTTCTTC.

The chain uses TRBV21-1 and TRBJ1-1. TRBV21-1 is described as a pseudogene. This CDR3 comprises 14 residues. DNA for the CDR3: TGTGCCAGCAGCAGTCGGCGGGGGAACACTGAAGCTTTCTTT. Translating it yields CASSSRRGNTEAFF.

The CDR3 protein is CASSIRENSPLHF. CDR3 coding DNA: TGTGCCAGTAGTATACGGGAGAATTCACCCCTCCACTTT. The chain combines TRBV19 with TRBJ1-6; D uncertain. CDR1 and CDR2 (germline): LNHDA, SQIVND (reference sequence). This CDR3 has 13 amino acids. The V end was cut by 2 bases, the J end by 7 bases, with 6 bases between.

The chain has TRBV10-3 and TRBJ2-7; 10 bases are shared with TRBD2. V was clipped by 7 bases and J by 4 bases; unmatched bases: 1. The CDR3 sequence is 12 residues long. Germline assignment: CDR1 ENHRY and CDR2 SYGVKD. The CDR3 loop reads CAITSGGYEQYF. CDR3 DNA: TGTGCCATCACTAGCGGGGGTTACGAGCAGTACTTC.

The chain recombines TRBV9 with TRBJ2-3, with D possibly TRBD2 on 7 matching bases. V gave up 0 bases and J gave up 2 bases, with 10 bases separating them. The germline V gene encodes CDR1 SGDLS and CDR2 YYNGEE. This CDR3 has 15 amino acids. The CDR3 here is CASSVAGGNTDTQYF. In DNA, the CDR3 is TGTGCCAGCAGCGTAGCGGGGGGCAACACAGATACGCAGTATTTT.

The J gene is TRBJ2-3, the V gene TRBV11-3; 12 positions match TRBD2. CDR1 SGHNT and CDR2 YENEEA come from the germline V gene. The CDR3 totals 19 residues. V shed 0 bases and J 5 bases; nucleotides not matched to a gene: 12. CDR3 coding DNA: TGTGCCAGCAGCTTAGACCCATTATCACTAGCGGGGGGCCTAGATACGCAGTATTTT. It is translated as CASSLDPLSLAGGLDTQYF.

The chain employs TRBV12-3 or TRBV12-4 and TRBJ2-1, with D possibly matching TRBD2 (6 bases). Trimming removed 4 bases at V and 9 bases at J, with 13 bases between. There are 13 residues in the CDR3. The CDR3 is CASSWDAGGEQFF. For the CDR3, the DNA is TGTGCCAGCAGTTGGGACGCCGGGGGTGAGCAGTTCTTC.

This clone showed up just a few times. This sequence joins TRBV12-5 and TRBJ1-6; 9 nucleotides line up with TRBD1. Germline V gene data show CDR1 as LGHNT and CDR2 as FRNRAP. With 6 bases clipped from V and 10 bases from J, the junction kept 4 bases outside the gene matches. The CDR3 runs to 13 residues. The CDR3 here is CASGVDRGSPLHF. The CDR3 bases are TGTGCTAGTGGAGTTGACAGGGGGTCACCCCTCCACTTT.

The J gene is TRBJ2-6, the V gene TRBV5-6; 8 nucleotides line up with TRBD1. CDR1 and CDR2 from the germline V gene are SGHDT and YYEEEE. J lost 2 bases, V lost 4 bases, and 2 bases had no gene match. CDR3 length equals 15 residues. The CDR3 coding sequence is TGTGCCAGCAGCCCAGGGGGCGCTGGGGCCAACGTCCTGACTTTC. This codes for CASSPGGAGANVLTF.

This sequence joins TRBV30 and TRBJ1-2; 7 bases agree with TRBD1. The CDR3 spans 13 residues. The germline gives CDR1 GTSNPN, CDR2 SVGIG (reference sequence). With V trimmed by 3 bases and J by 7 bases, 8 bases remained unmatched. For the CDR3, the DNA is TGTGCCTGGAGCCCCAGGGGGGCAGGTGGCTACACCTTC. Its translation is CAWSPRGAGGYTF.

The rearrangement uses TRBV4-3 and TRBJ1-1; TRBD1 matches at 8 bases. CDR3 length: 15 amino acids. Germline-derived CDR1 and CDR2 are LGHNA and YSLEER. Unmatched junction bases numbered 1, after V lost 1 base and J lost 0 bases. The CDR3, as DNA: TGCGCCAGCAGCCAAGGGACAGGGATGAACACTGAAGCTTTCTTT. It is translated as CASSQGTGMNTEAFF.

The chain carries TRBV24-1 and TRBJ2-3; 13 bases line up with TRBD2. The CDR3 has 16 residues. The ends lost 3 bases at V and 5 bases at J; junction bases unmatched: 4. Germline V gene lookup returns CDR1 KGHDR and CDR2 SFDVKD. CDR3 bases: TGTGCCACCAGTGATGGGACTAGCGGGGATTTAGATACGCAGTATTTT. Amino acids: CATSDGTSGDLDTQYF.

This clone was seen a single time. The chain is built from TRBV10-2 and TRBJ2-5; TRBD1 agrees at 7 bases. Trimming took 2 bases from V and 5 from J; bases not matched to a gene: 11. The germline V gene has CDR1 WSHSY and CDR2 SAAADI. This CDR3 contains 16 residues. The CDR3 DNA sequence: TGCGCCAGCAGTGAGAAAGGCAAGGCCAGGGGGGAGACCCAGTACTTC. Protein: CASSEKGKARGETQYF.

This clone was detected only a few times. V gene TRBV27 combines with J gene TRBJ1-6; the match to TRBD1 covers 9 bases. The CDR3 loop spans 15 amino acids. Germline V gene sequence: CDR1 MNHEY, CDR2 SMNVEV (reference sequence). Trimming at V came to 5 bases and at J to 8 bases, leaving 7 bases not matched to a gene. The CDR3 nucleotides are TGTGCCAGCAGTCCCCTGGGACAGGGTTATTCACCCCTCCACTTT. Its translation is CASSPLGQGYSPLHF.

The J gene is TRBJ1-6, the V gene TRBV19, with unresolved D. The CDR3 loop spans 15 amino acids. V lost 1 base and J lost 3, with 7 bases in between. The V gene's germline CDR1 is LNHDA and CDR2 SQIVND (reference sequence). CDR3 nucleotides: TGTGCCAGTAGTATAGTGAGGAACTATAATTCACCCCTCCACTTT. This codes for CASSIVRNYNSPLHF.

This clone was recorded at least ten times. V usage is TRBV6-5 and J usage is TRBJ1-6; TRBD1 agrees at 8 bases. There are 16 residues in the CDR3. Germline lookup yields CDR1 MNHEY and CDR2 SVGAGI. With 2 bases clipped from V and 3 bases from J, the junction kept 3 bases outside the gene matches. CDR3 protein: CASSYNGQGYNSPLHF. In DNA form, the CDR3 reads TGTGCCAGCAGTTACAACGGACAGGGCTATAATTCACCCCTCCACTTT.

CDR3 sequence: CAWSGGRGLEKLFF. The CDR3 bases are TGTGCCTGGAGTGGCGGCAGGGGGCTAGAAAAACTGTTTTTT. The chain carries TRBV30 and TRBJ1-4, with 8 nucleotides matching TRBD1. Germline trimming cut 1 base from V and 8 bases from J; bases unmatched to any gene: 6. This CDR3 region has 14 residues. Germline loops: CDR1 GTSNPN, CDR2 SVGIG (reference sequence).

The chain links TRBV18 to TRBJ2-7, with 8 bases that match TRBD2. Germline CDR1 is KGHSH and CDR2 is LQKENI. Trimming removed 3 bases from V and 4 bases from J; junction bases left unmatched: 5. This CDR3 comprises 14 residues. DNA for the CDR3: TGTGCCAGCTCACCCGGGACTAGGGGGTACGAGCAGTACTTC. As protein: CASSPGTRGYEQYF.

The rearrangement joins TRBV4-1 to TRBJ2-3, with TRBD2 identical over 10 bases. Germline assignment: CDR1 MGHRA and CDR2 YSYEKL. V lost 0 bases, J lost 6 bases, and 6 bases stayed unmatched. CDR3 length: 16 amino acids. CDR3 sequence: CASSQDTSGVPDTQYF. Written as DNA, the CDR3 is TGCGCCAGCAGCCAAGATACTAGCGGGGTTCCCGATACGCAGTATTTT.

The rearrangement uses TRBV13 and TRBJ2-1, with 7 bases that match TRBD1. Trimming at V came to 5 bases and at J to 5 bases, leaving 3 bases not matched to a gene. The germline gives CDR1 PRHDT, CDR2 FYEKMQ (reference sequence). This CDR3 is 13 amino acids long. The CDR3 here is CASSVTGDNEQFF. The CDR3 DNA sequence: TGTGCCAGCAGCGTAACAGGGGACAATGAGCAGTTCTTC.